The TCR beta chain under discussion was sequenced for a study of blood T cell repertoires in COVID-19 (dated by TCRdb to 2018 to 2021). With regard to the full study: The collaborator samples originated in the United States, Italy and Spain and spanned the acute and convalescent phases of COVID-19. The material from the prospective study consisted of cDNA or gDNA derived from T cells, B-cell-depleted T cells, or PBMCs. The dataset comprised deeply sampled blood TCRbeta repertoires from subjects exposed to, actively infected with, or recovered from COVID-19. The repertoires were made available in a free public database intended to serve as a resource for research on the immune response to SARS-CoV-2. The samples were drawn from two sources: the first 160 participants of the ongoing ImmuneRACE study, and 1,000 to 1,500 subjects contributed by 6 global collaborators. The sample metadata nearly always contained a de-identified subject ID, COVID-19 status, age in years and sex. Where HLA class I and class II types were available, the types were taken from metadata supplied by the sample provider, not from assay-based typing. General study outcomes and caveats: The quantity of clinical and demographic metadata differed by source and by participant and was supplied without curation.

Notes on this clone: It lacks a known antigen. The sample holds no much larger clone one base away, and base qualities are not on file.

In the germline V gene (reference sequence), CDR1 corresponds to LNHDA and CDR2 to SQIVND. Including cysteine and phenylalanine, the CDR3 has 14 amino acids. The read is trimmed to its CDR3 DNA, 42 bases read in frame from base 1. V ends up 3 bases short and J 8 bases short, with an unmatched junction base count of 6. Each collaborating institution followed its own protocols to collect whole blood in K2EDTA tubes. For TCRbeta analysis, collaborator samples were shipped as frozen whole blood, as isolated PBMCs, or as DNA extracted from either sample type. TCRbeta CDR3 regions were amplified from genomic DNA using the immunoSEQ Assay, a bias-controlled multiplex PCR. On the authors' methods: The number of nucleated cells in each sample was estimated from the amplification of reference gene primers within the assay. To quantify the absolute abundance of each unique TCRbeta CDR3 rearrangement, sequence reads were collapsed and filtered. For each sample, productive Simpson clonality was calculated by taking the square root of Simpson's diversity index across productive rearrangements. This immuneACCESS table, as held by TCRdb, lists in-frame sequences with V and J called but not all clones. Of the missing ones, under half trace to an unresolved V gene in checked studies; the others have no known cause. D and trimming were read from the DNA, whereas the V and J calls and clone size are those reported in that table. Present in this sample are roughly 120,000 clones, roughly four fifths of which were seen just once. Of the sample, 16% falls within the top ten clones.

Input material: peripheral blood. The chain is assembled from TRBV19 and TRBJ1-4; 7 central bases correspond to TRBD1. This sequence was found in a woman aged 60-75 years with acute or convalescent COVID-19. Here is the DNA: TGTGCCAGTAGTATCCGACAGGGAGGCGAAAAACTGTTTTTT. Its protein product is CASSIRQGGEKLFF. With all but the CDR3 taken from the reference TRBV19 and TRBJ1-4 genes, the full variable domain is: DGGITQSPKYLFRKEGQNVTLSCEQNLNHDAMYWYRQDPGQGLRLIYYSQIVNDFQKGDIAEGYSVSREKKESFPLTVTSAQKNPTAFYLCASSIRQGGEKLFFGSGTQLSVL.